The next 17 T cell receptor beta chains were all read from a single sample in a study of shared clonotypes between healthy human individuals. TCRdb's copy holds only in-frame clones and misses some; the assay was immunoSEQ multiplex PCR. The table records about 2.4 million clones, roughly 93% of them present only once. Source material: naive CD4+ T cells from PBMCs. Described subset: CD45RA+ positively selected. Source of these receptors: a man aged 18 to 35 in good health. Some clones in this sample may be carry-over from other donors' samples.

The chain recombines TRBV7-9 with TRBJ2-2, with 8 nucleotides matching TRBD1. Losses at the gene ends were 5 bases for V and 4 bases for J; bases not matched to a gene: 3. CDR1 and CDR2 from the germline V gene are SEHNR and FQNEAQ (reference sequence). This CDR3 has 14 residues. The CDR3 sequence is CASSPDRGTGELFF. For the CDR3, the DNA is TGTGCCAGCAGCCCCGACAGGGGCACCGGGGAGCTGTTTTTT.

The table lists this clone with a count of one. As DNA, the CDR3 is TGTGCCAGCAGCCGCAATACCGGGTCACCGGCGAGTGAGCAGTACTTC. Amino acids: CASSRNTGSPASEQYF. The gene calls are TRBV7-9 and TRBJ2-7; D not certain. This CDR3 spans 16 amino acids. Germline CDR1 and CDR2: SEHNR and FQNEAQ (reference sequence). V lost 5 bases and J 7 bases, leaving 24 bases between the germline ends.

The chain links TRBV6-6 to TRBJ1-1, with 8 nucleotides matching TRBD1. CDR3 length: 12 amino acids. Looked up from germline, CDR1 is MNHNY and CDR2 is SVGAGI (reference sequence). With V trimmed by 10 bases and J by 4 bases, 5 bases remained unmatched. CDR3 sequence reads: CAIDTGGTEAFF. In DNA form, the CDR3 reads TGTGCCATCGATACAGGGGGCACTGAAGCTTTCTTT.

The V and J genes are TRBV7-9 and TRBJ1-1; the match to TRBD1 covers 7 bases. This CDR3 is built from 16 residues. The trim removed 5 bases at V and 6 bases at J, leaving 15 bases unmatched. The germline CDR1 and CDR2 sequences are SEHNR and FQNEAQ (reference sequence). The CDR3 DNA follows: TGTGCCAGCAGCCCCCAGACAGGGTTTGTTGATTCTGAAGCTTTCTTT. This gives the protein CASSPQTGFVDSEAFF.

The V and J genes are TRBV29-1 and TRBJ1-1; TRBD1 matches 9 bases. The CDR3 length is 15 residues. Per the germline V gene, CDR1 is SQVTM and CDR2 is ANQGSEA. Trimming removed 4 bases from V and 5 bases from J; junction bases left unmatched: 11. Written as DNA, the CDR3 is TGCAGCGTTGGACAGGGGGGCGTGAGTTGGACTGAAGCTTTCTTT. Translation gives CSVGQGGVSWTEAFF. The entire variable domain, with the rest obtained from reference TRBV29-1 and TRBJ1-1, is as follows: SAVISQKPSRDICQRGTSLTIQCQVDSQVTMMFWYRQQPGQSLTLIATANQGSEATYESGFVIDKFPISRPNLTFSTLTVSNMSPEDSSIYLCSVGQGGVSWTEAFFGQGTRLTVV.

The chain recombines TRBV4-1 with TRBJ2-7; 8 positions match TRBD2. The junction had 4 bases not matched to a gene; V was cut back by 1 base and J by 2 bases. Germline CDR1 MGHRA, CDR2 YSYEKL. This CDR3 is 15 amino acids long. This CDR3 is CASSQGTSGPYEQYF. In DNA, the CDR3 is TGCGCCAGCAGCCAAGGTACTAGCGGACCCTACGAGCAGTACTTC.

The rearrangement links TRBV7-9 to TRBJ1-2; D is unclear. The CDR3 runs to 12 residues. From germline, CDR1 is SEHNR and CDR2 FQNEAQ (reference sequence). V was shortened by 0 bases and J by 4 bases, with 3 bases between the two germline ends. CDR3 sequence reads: CASSLALYGYTF. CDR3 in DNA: TGTGCCAGCAGCTTAGCCCTCTATGGCTACACCTTC.

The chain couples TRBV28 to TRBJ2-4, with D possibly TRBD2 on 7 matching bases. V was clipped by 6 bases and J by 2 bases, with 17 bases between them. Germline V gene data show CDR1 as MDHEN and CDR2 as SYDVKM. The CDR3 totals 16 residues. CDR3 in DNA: TGTGCCAGCAGCCAAGGGGGGGCCAGGTCCAAAAACATTCAGTACTTC. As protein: CASSQGGARSKNIQYF. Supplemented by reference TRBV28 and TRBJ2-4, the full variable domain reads DVKVTQSSRYLVKRTGEKVFLECVQDMDHENMFWYRQDPGLGLRLIYFSYDVKMKEKGDIPEGYSVSREKKERFSLILESASTNQTSMYLCASSQGGARSKNIQYFGAGTRLSVL.

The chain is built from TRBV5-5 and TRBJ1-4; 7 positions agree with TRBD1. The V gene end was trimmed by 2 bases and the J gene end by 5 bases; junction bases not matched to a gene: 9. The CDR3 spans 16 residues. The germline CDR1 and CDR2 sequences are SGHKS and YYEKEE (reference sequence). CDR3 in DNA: TGTGCCAGCAGCTTAATCCCCCGGGACAGAAATGAAAAACTGTTTTTT. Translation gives CASSLIPRDRNEKLFF. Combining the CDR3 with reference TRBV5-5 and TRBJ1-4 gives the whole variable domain DAGVTQSPTHLIKTRGQQVTLRCSPISGHKSVSWYQQVLGQGPQFIFQYYEKEERGRGNFPDRFSARQFPNYSSELNVNALLLGDSALYLCASSLIPRDRNEKLFFGSGTQLSVL.

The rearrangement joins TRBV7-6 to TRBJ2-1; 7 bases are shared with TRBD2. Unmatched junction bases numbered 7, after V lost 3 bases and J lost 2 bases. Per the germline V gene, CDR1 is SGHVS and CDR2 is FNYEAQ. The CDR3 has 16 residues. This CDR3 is CASSFSGTHPYNEQFF. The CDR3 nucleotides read TGTGCCAGCAGCTTCAGCGGGACTCACCCCTACAATGAGCAGTTCTTC. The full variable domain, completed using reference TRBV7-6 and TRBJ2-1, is GAGVSQSPRYKVTKRGQDVALRCDPISGHVSLYWYRQALGQGPEFLTYFNYEAQQDKSGLPNDRFSAERPEGSISTLTIQRTEQRDSAMYRCASSFSGTHPYNEQFFGPGTRLTVL.

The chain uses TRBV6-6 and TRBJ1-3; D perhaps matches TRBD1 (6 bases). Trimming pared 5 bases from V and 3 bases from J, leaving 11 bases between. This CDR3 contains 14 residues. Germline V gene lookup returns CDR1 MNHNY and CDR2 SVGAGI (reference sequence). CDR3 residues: CASSNRVFGNTIYF. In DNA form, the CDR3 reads TGTGCCAGCAGTAACAGGGTTTTTGGAAACACCATATATTTT.

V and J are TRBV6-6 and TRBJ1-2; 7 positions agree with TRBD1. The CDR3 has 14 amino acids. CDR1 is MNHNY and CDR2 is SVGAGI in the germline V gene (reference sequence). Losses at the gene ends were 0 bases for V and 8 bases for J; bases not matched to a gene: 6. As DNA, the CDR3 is TGTGCCAGCAGTTACTCGAACAGGGGCAACGGCTACACCTTC. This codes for CASSYSNRGNGYTF.

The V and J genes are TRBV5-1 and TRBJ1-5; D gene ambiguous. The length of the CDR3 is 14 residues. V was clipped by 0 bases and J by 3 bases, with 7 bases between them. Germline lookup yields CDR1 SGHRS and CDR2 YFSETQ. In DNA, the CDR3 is TGCGCCAGCAGCTTGGACGGCTTCAATCAGCCCCAGCATTTT. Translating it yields CASSLDGFNQPQHF.

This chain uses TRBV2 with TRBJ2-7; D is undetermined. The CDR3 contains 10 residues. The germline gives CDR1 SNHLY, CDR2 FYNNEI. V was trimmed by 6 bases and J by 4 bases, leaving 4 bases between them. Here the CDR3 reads CASRLYEQYF. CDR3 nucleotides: TGTGCCAGCAGGTTATACGAGCAGTACTTC.

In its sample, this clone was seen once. This CDR3 reads CASSFSRGDGYTF. The CDR3, as DNA: TGTGCCAGCAGTTTTTCCAGGGGGGATGGCTACACCTTC. The rearrangement uses TRBV27 and TRBJ1-2; 7 nucleotides line up with TRBD1. Trimming removed 3 bases from V and 6 bases from J; junction bases left unmatched: 4. The CDR3 consists of 13 residues. Germline assignment: CDR1 MNHEY and CDR2 SMNVEV (reference sequence).

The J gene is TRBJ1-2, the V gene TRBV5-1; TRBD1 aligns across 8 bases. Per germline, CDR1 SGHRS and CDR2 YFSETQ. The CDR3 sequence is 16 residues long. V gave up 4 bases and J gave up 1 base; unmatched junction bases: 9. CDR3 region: CASSTPTGEYNYGYTF. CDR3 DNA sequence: TGCGCCAGCAGCACTCCGACAGGGGAATATAACTATGGCTACACCTTC.

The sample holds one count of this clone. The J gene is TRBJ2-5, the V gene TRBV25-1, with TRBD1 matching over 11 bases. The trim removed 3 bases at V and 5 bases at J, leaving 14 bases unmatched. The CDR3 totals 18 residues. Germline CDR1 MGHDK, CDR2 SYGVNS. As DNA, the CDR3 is TGTGCCAGCAGTGAGCCTACGACTGGGACAGGGGGGATGGAGACCCAGTACTTC. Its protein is CASSEPTTGTGGMETQYF. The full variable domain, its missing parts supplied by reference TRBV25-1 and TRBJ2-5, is EADIYQTPRYLVIGTGKKITLECSQTMGHDKMYWYQQDPGMELHLIHYSYGVNSTEKGDLSSESTVSRIRTEHFPLTLESARPSHTSQYLCASSEPTTGTGGMETQYFGPGTRLLVL.